This T cell receptor (beta chain) appears in the sequencing data of a study of blood T cells in healthy people across ages (dated by TCRdb to about 2015). Background on the whole study: Template switching captured roughly one uniquely barcoded TCR beta cDNA molecule per two T cells in model experiments. Age-related changes in TCR beta repertoire diversity were measured in the study by deep sequencing normalized with unique cDNA molecular identifiers. The study analyzed two additional independent replicas of 1 million unique cDNA reads from the same blood draw for two donors, one aged 18 to 29 and one aged 80 or older. The donors were divided into four age groups: young (average approximately 16 years), middle-aged (about 39), aged (about 61) and long-lived (approximately 74).

Systemically healthy Caucasian individuals from Russia, about 38 in total and aged roughly 6 to 90 years, were included as donors. Around 9.7 milliliters of peripheral blood were collected from each donor into EDTA-treated Vacutainer tubes. Ficoll-Paque density-gradient centrifugation was used to isolate PBMCs, with at least 6.5 million per sample. Total RNA was extracted from PBMCs with Trizol reagent, with at least 5.5 micrograms obtained per sample. For every donor, an aliquot of PBMCs went through flow cytometry to measure the percentages of naive CD45RAhigh/CD27high T cells. The library was generated by 5' RACE. The sequencer listed for this sample is Illumina HiSeq 2500. A second PCR of roughly 7 to 12 cycles was run with a J-beta primer mix and a sample-barcoded 5' primer. Each TCR beta cDNA molecule received a unique molecular identifier from a template-switch 5' adaptor carrying 12 random nucleotides. Each sample yielded at least 2.5 million CDR3-containing paired-end reads. First-strand cDNA was synthesized from all RNA with the Mint cDNA synthesis kit, primed by a TRBC-specific oligonucleotide. After uracil-DNA glycosylase treatment, a first 18-cycle PCR used universal primers M1SS and BC2_uni_R on all cDNA. For the original study's pipeline: Each sample was normalized by randomly selecting 1 million high-quality reads, each carrying a distinct molecular identifier. Reads sharing molecular identifiers were discarded rather than binned into consensus sequences. MiTCR, run with a Q25 quality threshold and the strictest error-elimination algorithm, handled CDR3 identification, clonotype clustering and error correction. A nonparametric unseen species model using Euler transformation provided a lower-bound estimate of total TCR beta diversity. TCRdb applied fastp at Q25 and MiXCR to the public reads, then kept only in-frame beta chains. CDR3 protein duplicates are merged, each entry listing the most common genes and DNA. TCRdb assigned the V and J calls; the authors' analysis was not used. This sample gives under 700,000 distinct CDR3 sequences in total; around 24% of them show up just once. The top ten hold just over 8.5% of the sample.

Paper-wide results and their limitations: The CMV infection status of donors was not known, potentially confounding age-related changes in expanded clonotypes. As age increased, observed TCR beta diversity per million T cells dropped in a roughly linear way, and a significant reduction was already evident by age roughly 36. Since profiling was done on bulk unsorted PBMCs, naive and antigen-experienced compartments could not be conclusively compared. Total diversity estimates from one million sequenced T cells were considered lower bounds and underestimates. There was a strong correlation between observed TCR beta diversity and the percentage of naive T cells measured by flow cytometry. Compared with the aged group, the long-lived group had more naive CD4+ T cells, fewer expanded clones and increased TCR diversity, suggesting age selection.

About this clonotype itself: It lacks a known antigen. No base-level quality is on record; no much larger clone is a single base apart.

The CDR3 has 12 amino acids, counting the end cysteine and phenylalanine. Of the read, only the CDR3 DNA is kept; its 36 bases are in frame from base 1. CDR1 is given as MNHEY and CDR2 as SVGAGI, both from the germline V gene. V is trimmed back by 8 bases and J by 11 bases, and the junction contains 11 bases that no gene match accounts for. This sample also appeared in a second study, on T cells of mothers and their children. As that second paper reports: Nine systemically healthy Caucasian individuals, comprising three mothers and their six children, were included as donors. cDNA synthesis consumed the entire amount of extracted RNA, loaded at around 1.5 ug RNA in each 15 ul reaction. In the second PCR, the M1S primer added sample barcodes and 2-4 random nucleotides. More than 8 million TCR beta CDR3 reads were obtained from each mother, and about 3 million reads were obtained from each child. Thymic selection similarly shapes TCR recombination output in related and unrelated pairs, with minor effect from inherited differences. Normalized repertoire overlap was always found to be slightly, but never significantly, higher in related mother-child pairs than in unrelated mother-child pairs. Persistent microchimeric T cell clones were not detected, at a sensitivity of around 95 clones per million clonotypes. Deep NGS was used in the study to compare the TCR beta repertoires of mothers and children and to look for features that separate related mother-child pairs from unrelated individuals. The mean age was roughly 44 +/- 4 years for the mothers and about 10 +/- 4 years for the children. After adapters were ligated using NEBNext reagents, the libraries underwent 100+100 nt paired-end sequencing on an Illumina HiSeq 2000. Mother and child libraries were prepared a month apart and sequenced in separate runs to prevent cross-contamination. For each donor, somewhere between roughly 450,000 and 2,000,000 distinct TCR beta clonotypes were identified. Naive TCR beta clonotypes were estimated from low-frequency clonotypes matched to each donor's FACS-determined naive share, without sorting.

This sequence was found in a boy aged 5-17 years in good health. The V and J segments used are TRBV6-5 and TRBJ1-1, with 7 bases in between that match TRBD1. The sample comprised blood. The DNA is TGTGCCAGCTCGACTAACGACAGGGTGGCTTTCTTT. Translated, it reads CASSTNDRVAFF.